Listed below are T cell receptor beta chains from one sample, sequenced in a study of OX40 agonist ivuxolimab in advanced cancers. The table came from immunoSEQ multiplex PCR; TCRdb's copy has only in-frame clones and leaves some out. The sample consists of around 80,000 clones, roughly 86% of them appearing once. Sequenced here: CD4+ or CD8+ T cells sorted from blood, sampled in a trial of the OX40 agonist ivuxolimab. Receptors originate from an adult with an advanced solid tumor such as melanoma, head and neck, liver or kidney cancer. Both conserved end residues are part of each CDR3. D genes are given only for firm matches. Clone sizes are given selectively: once, few, many, or a class where the clone is expanded.

CDR3 length	D gene	V gene	clone size	J gene	CDR3 protein	CDR3 DNA
14	-	TRBV5-4	once	TRBJ1-2	CASSSGTHLAGYTF	TGTGCCAGCAGCTCCGGGACCCATCTGGCTGGCTACACCTTC
15	TRBD1	TRBV2	-	TRBJ1-6	CASKSGTAGNSPLHF	TGTGCCAGCAAGTCCGGGACAGCGGGCAATTCACCCCTCCACTTT
14	-	TRBV15	-	TRBJ1-6	CATSRGDRDSPLHF	TGTGCCACCAGCAGAGGAGACAGAGATTCACCCCTCCACTTT
15	TRBD1	TRBV6-1	-	TRBJ1-1	CASLSAGGGSTEAFF	TGTGCCAGCTTGTCGGCAGGGGGGGGGAGCACTGAAGCTTTCTTT
16	TRBD2	TRBV5-1	-	TRBJ2-3	CASSLVAGLSTDTQYF	TGCGCCAGCAGCTTGGTGGCGGGACTAAGCACAGATACGCAGTATTTT
15	TRBD2	TRBV11-2	-	TRBJ2-5	CASSLVGGGQETQYF	TGTGCCAGCAGCTTAGTTGGCGGGGGGCAAGAGACCCAGTACTTC
15	TRBD1	TRBV10-3	-	TRBJ2-1	CAISEGGGPVHEQFF	TGTGCCATCAGTGAAGGGGGCGGACCGGTCCATGAGCAGTTCTTC
16	TRBD1	TRBV10-1	-	TRBJ2-1	CASSGDRPSSYNEQFF	TGCGCCAGCAGTGGGGACAGGCCGAGCTCCTACAATGAGCAGTTCTTC
15	-	TRBV6-5	few	TRBJ2-5	CASSPITGRGETQYF	TGTGCCAGCAGTCCCATCACGGGCCGTGGGGAGACCCAGTACTTC
14	-	TRBV30	-	TRBJ1-6	CAWNSGALDSPLHF	TGTGCCTGGAATTCCGGGGCCCTGGATTCACCCCTCCACTTT
15	-	TRBV6-6	-	TRBJ1-1	CASSYSQWKNTEAFF	TGTGCCAGCAGTTACAGCCAGTGGAAGAACACTGAAGCTTTCTTT
13	-	TRBV6-6	-	TRBJ2-7	CASSGGGRDEQYF	TGTGCCAGCAGTGGGGGGGGCAGGGACGAGCAGTACTTC
12	-	TRBV5-1	-	TRBJ2-7	CASSLGDYEQYF	TGCGCCAGCAGCTTGGGAGACTACGAGCAGTACTTC
17	-	TRBV5-4	-	TRBJ2-5	CASSPGGIVSLQETQYF	TGTGCCAGCAGCCCAGGGGGGATTGTGAGCTTACAAGAGACCCAGTACTTC
14	-	TRBV7-2	once	TRBJ2-2	CASSPGPGGGELFF	TGTGCCAGCAGCCCGGGACCCGGCGGCGGGGAGCTGTTTTTT
16	TRBD1	TRBV4-1	once	TRBJ1-2	CASSQDSTGGLGGYTF	TGCGCCAGCAGCCAAGATTCCACAGGGGGCCTTGGTGGCTACACCTTC
14	-	TRBV5-1	-	TRBJ2-2	CASSQIGEDGELFF	TGCGCCAGCAGCCAGATCGGGGAGGACGGGGAGCTGTTTTTT
15	TRBD1	TRBV11-2	-	TRBJ1-3	CASSLTDRAGNTIYF	TGTGCCAGCAGCCTAACTGACAGGGCTGGAAACACCATATATTTT
16	TRBD1	TRBV27	-	TRBJ1-1	CASSTNRGSSGTEAFF	TGTGCCAGCAGTACTAACAGGGGCTCTTCTGGCACTGAAGCTTTCTTT
14	TRBD1	TRBV7-9	-	TRBJ1-1	CASSTWTGGTEAFF	TGTGCCAGCAGCACATGGACAGGGGGCACTGAAGCTTTCTTT
14	-	TRBV6-5	-	TRBJ1-2	CASSPDGTRYGYTF	TGTGCCAGCAGTCCAGATGGGACCCGCTATGGCTACACCTTC
15	-	TRBV5-1	-	TRBJ2-6	CASSLAGSGANVLTF	TGCGCCAGCAGCTTGGCCGGGTCTGGGGCCAACGTCCTGACTTTC
15	-	TRBV9	-	TRBJ2-5	CASSPGTHGQETQYF	TGTGCCAGCAGCCCCGGGACCCACGGGCAAGAGACCCAGTACTTC
15	-	TRBV6-1	-	TRBJ1-2	CASSDPTGTTYGYTF	TGTGCCAGCAGTGACCCGACAGGAACCACCTATGGCTACACCTTC
13	TRBD1	TRBV19	-	TRBJ1-1	CASSRQGGTEAFF	TGTGCCAGTAGTAGACAGGGGGGAACTGAAGCTTTCTTT
13	-	TRBV6-5	-	TRBJ1-1	CASSILPNTEAFF	TGTGCCAGCAGCATACTACCGAACACTGAAGCTTTCTTT
13	-	TRBV7-9	once	TRBJ2-3	CASSYAGGDTQYF	TGTGCCAGCAGTTATGCGGGCGGAGATACGCAGTATTTT
16	-	TRBV6-1	-	TRBJ1-5	CASSGQDRLSRQPQHF	TGTGCCAGCAGTGGCCAGGACCGACTGTCTCGGCAGCCCCAGCATTTT
15	-	TRBV10-1	once	TRBJ1-3	CASSGPMGPGNTIYF	TGCGCCAGCAGTGGCCCGATGGGGCCTGGAAACACCATATATTTT
15	-	TRBV4-1	-	TRBJ1-1	CASRGRGSVNTEAFF	TGCGCCAGCCGGGGGAGGGGGTCTGTGAACACTGAAGCTTTCTTT
18	TRBD2	TRBV6-1	-	TRBJ2-3	CASSGASGGDVSTDTQYF	TGTGCCAGCAGTGGGGCTAGCGGGGGGGATGTAAGCACAGATACGCAGTATTTT
17	-	TRBV28	-	TRBJ2-3	CASSLMGNGFGTDTQYF	TGTGCCAGCAGTTTGATGGGTAACGGTTTCGGGACAGATACGCAGTATTTT
13	-	TRBV7-2	-	TRBJ1-2	CASREQANYGYTF	TGTGCCAGCAGGGAGCAGGCTAACTATGGCTACACCTTC
13	-	TRBV30	-	TRBJ1-6	CAWSQAGDSPLHF	TGTGCCTGGAGTCAGGCAGGGGATTCACCCCTCCACTTT
14	-	TRBV4-1	-	TRBJ1-1	CASSQVGTVTEAFF	TGCGCCAGCAGCCAAGTAGGGACGGTCACTGAAGCTTTCTTT
13	TRBD1	TRBV6-6	-	TRBJ1-2	CATIRTGGYGYTF	TGTGCCACCATCCGGACAGGGGGCTATGGCTACACCTTC
14	TRBD1	TRBV11-2	-	TRBJ2-3	CASSLVQGAQTQYF	TGTGCCAGCAGCTTAGTACAGGGGGCGCAAACGCAGTATTTT
14	-	TRBV28	-	TRBJ1-5	CASSQGVGNQPQHF	TGTGCCAGCAGTCAGGGAGTCGGCAATCAGCCCCAGCATTTT
15	-	TRBV9	-	TRBJ1-1	CASSVGVRRGTEAFF	TGTGCCAGCAGCGTAGGGGTCCGGCGGGGCACTGAAGCTTTCTTT
11	-	TRBV6-6	-	TRBJ2-7	CASRKGYEQYF	TGTGCCAGCAGGAAGGGTTACGAGCAGTACTTC
17	TRBD2	TRBV2	-	TRBJ2-3	CASSRAGGYTVTDTQYF	TGTGCCAGCAGTAGGGCGGGGGGTTATACGGTCACAGATACGCAGTATTTT
17	TRBD2	TRBV7-2	-	TRBJ2-3	CASSLGSGGKSTDTQYF	TGTGCCAGCAGCTTAGGGTCGGGGGGTAAGAGCACAGATACGCAGTATTTT
15	TRBD2	TRBV19	once	TRBJ2-3	CASSIEAGRTDTQYF	TGTGCCAGTAGTATTGAAGCGGGGCGCACAGATACGCAGTATTTT
13	TRBD1	TRBV25-1	-	TRBJ1-2	CASSGTGGHGYTF	TGTGCCAGCAGTGGAACAGGGGGCCATGGCTACACCTTC
9	-	TRBV11-2	few	TRBJ1-2	CATSVGYTF	TGTGCCACCTCGGTGGGCTACACCTTC
14	TRBD1	TRBV4-2	-	TRBJ2-5	CASSREGQGETQYF	TGTGCCAGCAGCCGAGAGGGACAGGGAGAGACCCAGTACTTC
15	-	TRBV28	-	TRBJ1-5	CASSPSDNSNQPQHF	TGTGCCAGCAGTCCCTCCGATAATAGCAATCAGCCCCAGCATTTT
11	-	TRBV29-1	-	TRBJ1-1	CSVAEDTEAFF	TGCAGCGTAGCCGAGGACACTGAAGCTTTCTTT
13	-	TRBV10-2	few	TRBJ1-1	CASRTDGLTEAFF	TGCGCCAGCAGGACGGACGGCCTCACTGAAGCTTTCTTT
14	-	TRBV4-2	-	TRBJ2-3	CASSQDSGTDTQYF	TGTGCCAGCAGCCAAGATTCGGGGACAGATACGCAGTATTTT